This T cell receptor (beta chain) originates from a study of T cells after yellow fever vaccination. Trimming shortened V by 3 bases and J by 7 bases, and 9 bases separated the two germline ends. The CDR3 covers 13 residues. Germline CDR1 MGHDK, CDR2 SYGVNS. In TCRdb, the 5' RACE reads were re-called with MiXCR into one record per CDR3 protein. This sample carries 200,000 to 300,000 distinct CDR3 sequences, over 10% of them seen once, and the ten largest clones take around 0.55%. The origin of this receptor is a man aged 30-40 years who received the YFV17D yellow fever vaccine. The starting material was CD4+ T cells sorted from PBMCs, obtained 45 days after the yellow fever booster vaccination. This chain connects TRBV25-1 to TRBJ1-4; D ambiguous. CDR3 coding DNA: TGTGCCAGCAGTGAGAGGGCGGGTGAAAAACTGTTTTTT. Translating it yields CASSERAGEKLFF.